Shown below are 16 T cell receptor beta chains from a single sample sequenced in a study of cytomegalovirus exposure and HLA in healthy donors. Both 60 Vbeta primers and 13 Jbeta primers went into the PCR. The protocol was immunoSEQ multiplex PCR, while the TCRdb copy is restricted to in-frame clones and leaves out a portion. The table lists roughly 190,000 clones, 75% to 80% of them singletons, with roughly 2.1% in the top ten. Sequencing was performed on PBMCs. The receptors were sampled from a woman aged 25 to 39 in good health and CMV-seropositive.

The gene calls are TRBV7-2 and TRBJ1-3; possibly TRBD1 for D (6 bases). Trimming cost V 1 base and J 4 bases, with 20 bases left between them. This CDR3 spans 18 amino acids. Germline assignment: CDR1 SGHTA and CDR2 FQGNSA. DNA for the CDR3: TGTGCCAGCAGCTTAGGGGGGCAGGGGATGAAGGCCGGAAACACCATATATTTT. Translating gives CASSLGGQGMKAGNTIYF.

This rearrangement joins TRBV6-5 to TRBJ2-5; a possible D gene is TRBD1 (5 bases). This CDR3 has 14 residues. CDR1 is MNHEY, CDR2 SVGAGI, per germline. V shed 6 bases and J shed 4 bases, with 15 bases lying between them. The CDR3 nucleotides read TGTGCCAGCAGGCTCACCAGGGAAGGAGAGACCCAGTACTTC. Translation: CASRLTREGETQYF.

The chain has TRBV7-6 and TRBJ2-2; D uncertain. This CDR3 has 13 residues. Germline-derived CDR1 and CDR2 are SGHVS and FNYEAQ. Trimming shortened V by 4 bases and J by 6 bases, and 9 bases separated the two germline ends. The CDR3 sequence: CASSSSIPGELFF. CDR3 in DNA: TGTGCCAGCAGCTCCAGTATCCCCGGGGAGCTGTTTTTT.

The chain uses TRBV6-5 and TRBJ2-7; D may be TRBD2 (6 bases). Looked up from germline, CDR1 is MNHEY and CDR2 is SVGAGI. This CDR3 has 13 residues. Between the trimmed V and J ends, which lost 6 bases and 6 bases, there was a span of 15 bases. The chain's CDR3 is CASRPGTFREQYF. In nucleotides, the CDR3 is TGTGCCAGCAGGCCCGGGACTTTTCGCGAGCAGTACTTC.

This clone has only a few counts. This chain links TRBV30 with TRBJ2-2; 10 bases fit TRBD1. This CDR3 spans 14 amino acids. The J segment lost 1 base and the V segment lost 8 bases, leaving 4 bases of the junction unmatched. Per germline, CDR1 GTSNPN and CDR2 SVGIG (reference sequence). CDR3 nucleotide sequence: TGTGCCAGCGACAGGGGGCGGAACACCGGGGAGCTGTTTTTT. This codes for CASDRGRNTGELFF.

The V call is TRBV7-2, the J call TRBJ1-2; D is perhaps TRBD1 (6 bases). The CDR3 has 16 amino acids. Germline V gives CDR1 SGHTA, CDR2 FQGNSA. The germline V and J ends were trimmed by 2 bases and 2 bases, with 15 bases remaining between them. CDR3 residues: CASSLKGTNWNYGYTF. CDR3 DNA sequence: TGTGCCAGCAGCTTAAAAGGGACAAACTGGAACTATGGCTACACCTTC.

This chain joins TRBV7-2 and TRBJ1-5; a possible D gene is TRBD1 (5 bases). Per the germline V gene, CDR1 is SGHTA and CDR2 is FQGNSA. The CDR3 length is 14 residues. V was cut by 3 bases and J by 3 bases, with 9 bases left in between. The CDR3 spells CASSLSGYNQPQHF. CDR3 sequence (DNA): TGTGCCAGCAGCTTGTCAGGGTACAATCAGCCCCAGCATTTT.

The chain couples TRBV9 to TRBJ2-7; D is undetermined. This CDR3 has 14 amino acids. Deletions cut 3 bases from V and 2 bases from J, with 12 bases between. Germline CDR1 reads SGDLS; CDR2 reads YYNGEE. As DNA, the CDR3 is TGTGCCAGCAGCGCCGGTTTGAAACCCTACGAGCAGTACTTC. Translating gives CASSAGLKPYEQYF.

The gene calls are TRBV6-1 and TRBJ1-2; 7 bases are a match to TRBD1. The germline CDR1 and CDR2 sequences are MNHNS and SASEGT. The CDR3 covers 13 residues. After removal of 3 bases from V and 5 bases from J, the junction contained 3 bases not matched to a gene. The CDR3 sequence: CASSEGQSYGYTF. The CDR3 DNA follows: TGTGCCAGCAGTGAGGGACAGTCATATGGCTACACCTTC.

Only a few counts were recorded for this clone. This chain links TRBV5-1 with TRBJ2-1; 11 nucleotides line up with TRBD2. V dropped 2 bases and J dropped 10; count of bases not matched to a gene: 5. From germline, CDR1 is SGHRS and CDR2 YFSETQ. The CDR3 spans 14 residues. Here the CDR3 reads CASSLIAGGPEQFF. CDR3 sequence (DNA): TGCGCCAGCAGCTTAATAGCGGGGGGGCCCGAGCAGTTCTTC.

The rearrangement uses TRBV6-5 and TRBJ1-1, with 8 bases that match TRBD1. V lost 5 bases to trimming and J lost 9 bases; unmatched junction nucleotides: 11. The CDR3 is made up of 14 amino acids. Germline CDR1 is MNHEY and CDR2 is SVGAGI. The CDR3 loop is CASSPGTGGLKAFF. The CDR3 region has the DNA TGTGCCAGCAGTCCCGGGACAGGAGGTTTGAAAGCTTTCTTT.

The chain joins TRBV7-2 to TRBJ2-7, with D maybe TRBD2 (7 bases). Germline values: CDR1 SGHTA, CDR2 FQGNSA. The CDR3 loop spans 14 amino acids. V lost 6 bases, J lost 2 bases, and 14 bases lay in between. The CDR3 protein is CASSLGRGPYEQYF. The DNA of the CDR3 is TGTGCCAGCAGTCTCGGGCGGGGGCCCTACGAGCAGTACTTC.

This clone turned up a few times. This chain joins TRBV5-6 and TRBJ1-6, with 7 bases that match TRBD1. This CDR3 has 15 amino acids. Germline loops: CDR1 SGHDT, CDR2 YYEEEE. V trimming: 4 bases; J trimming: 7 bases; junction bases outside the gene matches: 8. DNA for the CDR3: TGTGCCAGCAGCCCGGAGACAGGGCTAAATTCACCCCTCCACTTT. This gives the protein CASSPETGLNSPLHF.

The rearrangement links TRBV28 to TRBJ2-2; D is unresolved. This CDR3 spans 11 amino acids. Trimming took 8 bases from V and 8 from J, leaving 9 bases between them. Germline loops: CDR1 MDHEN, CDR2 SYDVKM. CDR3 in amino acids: CASYLEGELFF. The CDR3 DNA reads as TGTGCCAGCTATTTGGAGGGGGAGCTGTTTTTT.

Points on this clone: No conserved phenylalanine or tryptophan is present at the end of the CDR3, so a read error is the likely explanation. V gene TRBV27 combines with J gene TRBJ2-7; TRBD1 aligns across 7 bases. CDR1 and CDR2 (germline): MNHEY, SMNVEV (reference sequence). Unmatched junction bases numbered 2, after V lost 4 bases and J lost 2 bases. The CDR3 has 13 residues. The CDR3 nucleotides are TGTGCCAGCAGTTGGACAGGAGCCTACGAGCAGTACCTC. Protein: CASSWTGAYEQYL.

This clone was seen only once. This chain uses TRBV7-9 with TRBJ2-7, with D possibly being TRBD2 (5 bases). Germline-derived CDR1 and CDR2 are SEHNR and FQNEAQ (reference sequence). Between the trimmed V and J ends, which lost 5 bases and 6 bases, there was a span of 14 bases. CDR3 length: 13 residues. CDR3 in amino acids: CASSVVVRGEQYF. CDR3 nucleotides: TGTGCCAGCAGCGTAGTGGTTCGGGGCGAGCAGTACTTC.